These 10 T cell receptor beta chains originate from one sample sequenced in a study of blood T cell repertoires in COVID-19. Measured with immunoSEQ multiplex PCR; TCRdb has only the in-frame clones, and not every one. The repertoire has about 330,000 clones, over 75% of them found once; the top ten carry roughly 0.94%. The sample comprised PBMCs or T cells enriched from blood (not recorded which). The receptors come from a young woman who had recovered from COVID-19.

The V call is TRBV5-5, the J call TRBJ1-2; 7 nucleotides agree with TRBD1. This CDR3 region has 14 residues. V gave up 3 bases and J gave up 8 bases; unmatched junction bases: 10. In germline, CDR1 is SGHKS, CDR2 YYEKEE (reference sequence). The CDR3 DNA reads TGTGCCAGCAGCTCTCCCGACAGGGTGCACGGCTACACCTTC. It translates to CASSSPDRVHGYTF.

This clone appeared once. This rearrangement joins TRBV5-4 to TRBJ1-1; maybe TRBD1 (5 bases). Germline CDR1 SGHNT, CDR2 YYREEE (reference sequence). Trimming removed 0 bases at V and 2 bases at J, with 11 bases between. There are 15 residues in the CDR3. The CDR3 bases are TGTGCCAGCAGCTTGGGGGCAGGGTTTAACACTGAAGCTTTCTTT. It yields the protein CASSLGAGFNTEAFF.

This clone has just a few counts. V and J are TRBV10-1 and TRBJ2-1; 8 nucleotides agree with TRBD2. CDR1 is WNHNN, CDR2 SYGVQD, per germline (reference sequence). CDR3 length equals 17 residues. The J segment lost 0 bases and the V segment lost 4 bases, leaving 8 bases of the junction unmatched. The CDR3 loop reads CASSGSGGGTSYNEQFF. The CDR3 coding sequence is TGCGCCAGCAGTGGAAGTGGCGGGGGGACCTCCTACAATGAGCAGTTCTTC.

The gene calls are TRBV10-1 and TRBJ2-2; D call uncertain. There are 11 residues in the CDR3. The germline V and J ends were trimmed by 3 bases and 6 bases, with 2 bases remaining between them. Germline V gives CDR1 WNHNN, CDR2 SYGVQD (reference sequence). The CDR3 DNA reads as TGCGCCAGCAGTGACTCCGGGGAGCTGTTTTTT. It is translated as CASSDSGELFF.

CDR3 in DNA: TGTGCCAGCAGTGAGTCAGGGGACGGGGACTATGGCTACACCTTC. It is translated as CASSESGDGDYGYTF. The rearrangement uses TRBV2 and TRBJ1-2, with TRBD1 as a possible D gene (6 bases). Germline V gene lookup returns CDR1 SNHLY and CDR2 FYNNEI. This CDR3 has 15 amino acids. Trimming took off 3 bases at V and 3 bases at J, with 14 bases between the two ends.

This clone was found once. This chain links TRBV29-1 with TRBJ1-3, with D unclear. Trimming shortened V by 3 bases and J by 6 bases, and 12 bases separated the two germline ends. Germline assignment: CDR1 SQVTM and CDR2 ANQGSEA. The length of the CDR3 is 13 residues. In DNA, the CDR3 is TGCAGCGTTGAGGGCAGCTCACAAAACACCATATATTTT. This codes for CSVEGSSQNTIYF.

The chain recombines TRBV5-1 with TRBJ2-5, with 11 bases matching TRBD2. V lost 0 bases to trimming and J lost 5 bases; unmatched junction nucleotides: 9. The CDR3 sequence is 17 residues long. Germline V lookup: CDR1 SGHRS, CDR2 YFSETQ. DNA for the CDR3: TGCGCCAGCAGCTTGGCCGGTAGCGGGGGGGCCTGGGAGACCCAGTACTTC. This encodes CASSLAGSGGAWETQYF.

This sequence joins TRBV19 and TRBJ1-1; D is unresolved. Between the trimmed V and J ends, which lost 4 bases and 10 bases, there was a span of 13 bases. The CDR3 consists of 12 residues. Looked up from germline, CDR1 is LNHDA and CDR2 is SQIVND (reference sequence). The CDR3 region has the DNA TGTGCCAGTAGTAACCGACTGCAACCAGCTTTCTTT. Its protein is CASSNRLQPAFF.

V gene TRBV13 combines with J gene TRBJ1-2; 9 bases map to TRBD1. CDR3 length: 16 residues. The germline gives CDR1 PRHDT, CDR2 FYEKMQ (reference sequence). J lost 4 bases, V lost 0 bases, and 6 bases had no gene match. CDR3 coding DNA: TGTGCCAGCAGCTTAGGCGGAACAGGGGGCCGCTATGGCTACACCTTC. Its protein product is CASSLGGTGGRYGYTF.

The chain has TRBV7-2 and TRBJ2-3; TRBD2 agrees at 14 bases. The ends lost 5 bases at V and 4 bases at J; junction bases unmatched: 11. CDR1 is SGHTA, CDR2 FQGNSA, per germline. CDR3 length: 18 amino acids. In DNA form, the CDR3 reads TGTGCCAGCAGCCCGGGACTAGCGGGGGCTGGGGGTTCAGATACGCAGTATTTT. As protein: CASSPGLAGAGGSDTQYF. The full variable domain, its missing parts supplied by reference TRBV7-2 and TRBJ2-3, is GAGVSQSPSNKVTEKGKDVELRCDPISGHTALYWYRQSLGQGLEFLIYFQGNSAPDKSGLPSDRFSAERTGGSVSTLTIQRTQQEDSAVYLCASSPGLAGAGGSDTQYFGPGTRLTVL.